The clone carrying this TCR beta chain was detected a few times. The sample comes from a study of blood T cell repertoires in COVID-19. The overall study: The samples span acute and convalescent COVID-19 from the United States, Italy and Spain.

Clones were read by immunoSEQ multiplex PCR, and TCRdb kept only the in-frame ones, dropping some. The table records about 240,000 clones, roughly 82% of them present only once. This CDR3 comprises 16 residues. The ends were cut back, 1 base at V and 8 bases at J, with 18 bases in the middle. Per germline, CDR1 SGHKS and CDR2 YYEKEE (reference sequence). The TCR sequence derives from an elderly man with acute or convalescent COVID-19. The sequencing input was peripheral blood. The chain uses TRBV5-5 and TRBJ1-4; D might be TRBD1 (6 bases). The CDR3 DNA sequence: TGTGCCAGCAGCTTGAATCCTGTCGCCACAGGGGAAAAACTGTTTTTT. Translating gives CASSLNPVATGEKLFF.